This paragraph reports one T cell receptor beta chain. Original analysis: By means of reference gene primer amplification, nucleated cell counts were estimated. Sequencing was performed with immunoSEQ multiplex PCR; in TCRdb, only in-frame clones are kept and a portion is missing. V and J calls and clone size are copied from that table; D and trimming were computed from the DNA. This sample yields about 140,000 clones, of which over 80% are seen a single time; more than 4.5% belongs to the top ten. Germline values: CDR1 SEHNR, CDR2 FQNEAQ (reference sequence). Germline trimming cut 5 bases from V and 0 bases from J; bases unmatched to any gene: 3. The CDR3 has 15 amino acids. The sample is drawn from a study of blood T cell repertoires in COVID-19. Enrolled through a virtual design, the participants were between 18 and 89 years of age and came from 24 US areas.

The sequence was collected from a man between 70 and 80 years old who had been exposed to COVID-19. The V gene is TRBV7-9, the J gene TRBJ2-2; 7 nucleotides line up with TRBD1. Sequenced material: PBMCs or T cells enriched from blood (not recorded which). The CDR3 sequence is CASSNQGANTGELFF. The CDR3 DNA reads TGTGCCAGCAGCAATCAGGGGGCGAACACCGGGGAGCTGTTTTTT. Looking up the rest from reference TRBV7-9 and TRBJ2-2 gives the full variable domain: DTGVSQNPRHKITKRGQNVTFRCDPISEHNRLYWYRQTLGQGPEFLTYFQNEAQLEKSRLLSDRFSAERPKGSFSTLEIQRTEQGDSAMYLCASSNQGANTGELFFGEGSRLTVL.